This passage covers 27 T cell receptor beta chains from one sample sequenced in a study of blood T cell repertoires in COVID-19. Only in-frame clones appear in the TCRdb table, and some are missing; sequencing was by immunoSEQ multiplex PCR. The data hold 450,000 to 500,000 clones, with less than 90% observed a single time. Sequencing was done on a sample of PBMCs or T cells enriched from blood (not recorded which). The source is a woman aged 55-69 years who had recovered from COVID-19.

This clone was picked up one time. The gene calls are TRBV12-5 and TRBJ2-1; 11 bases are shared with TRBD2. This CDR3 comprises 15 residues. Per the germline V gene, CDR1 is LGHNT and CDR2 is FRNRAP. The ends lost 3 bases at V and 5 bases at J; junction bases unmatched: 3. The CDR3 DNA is TGTGCTAGTGGTTTCCGACTAGCGGGGAACAATGAGCAGTTCTTC. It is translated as CASGFRLAGNNEQFF.

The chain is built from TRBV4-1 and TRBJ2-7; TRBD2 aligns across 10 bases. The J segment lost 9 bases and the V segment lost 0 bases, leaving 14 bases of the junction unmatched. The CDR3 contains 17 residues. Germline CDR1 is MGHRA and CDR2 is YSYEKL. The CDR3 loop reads CASSQDRSSGGQFGQYF. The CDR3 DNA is TGCGCCAGCAGCCAAGATAGGTCTAGCGGGGGCCAGTTCGGGCAGTACTTC.

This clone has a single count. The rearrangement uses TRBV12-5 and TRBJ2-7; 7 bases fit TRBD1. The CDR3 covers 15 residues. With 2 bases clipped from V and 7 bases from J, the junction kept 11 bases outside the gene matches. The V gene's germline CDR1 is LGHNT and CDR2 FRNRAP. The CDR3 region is CASGLTEQGTNEQYF. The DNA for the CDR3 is TGTGCTAGTGGTTTGACTGAACAGGGGACGAATGAGCAGTACTTC.

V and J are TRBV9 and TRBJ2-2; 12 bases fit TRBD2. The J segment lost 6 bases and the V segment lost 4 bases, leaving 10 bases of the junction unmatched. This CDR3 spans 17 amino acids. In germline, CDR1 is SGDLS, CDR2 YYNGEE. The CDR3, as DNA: TGTGCCAGCAGCTCAAGTCTTACTAGCGGGGGGCCCGGGGAGCTGTTTTTT. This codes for CASSSSLTSGGPGELFF.

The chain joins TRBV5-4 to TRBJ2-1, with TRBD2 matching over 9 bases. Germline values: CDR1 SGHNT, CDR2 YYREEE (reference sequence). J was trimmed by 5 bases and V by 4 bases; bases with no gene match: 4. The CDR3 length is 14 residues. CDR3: CASSRGLANNEQFF. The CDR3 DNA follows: TGTGCCAGCAGCCGGGGACTAGCCAACAATGAGCAGTTCTTC.

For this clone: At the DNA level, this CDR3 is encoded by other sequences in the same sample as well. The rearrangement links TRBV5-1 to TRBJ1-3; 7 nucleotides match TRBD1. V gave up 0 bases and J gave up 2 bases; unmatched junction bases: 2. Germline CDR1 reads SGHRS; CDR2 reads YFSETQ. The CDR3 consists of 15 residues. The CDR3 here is CASSLGDRAGNTIYF. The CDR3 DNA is TGCGCCAGCAGCTTGGGAGACAGGGCTGGAAACACCATATATTTT.

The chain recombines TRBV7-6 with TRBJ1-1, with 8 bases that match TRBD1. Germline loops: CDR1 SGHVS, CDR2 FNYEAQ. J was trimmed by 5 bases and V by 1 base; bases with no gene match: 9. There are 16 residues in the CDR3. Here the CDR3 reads CASSLGAGQGTTEAFF. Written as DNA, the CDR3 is TGTGCCAGCAGCTTAGGGGCCGGACAGGGAACAACTGAAGCTTTCTTT.

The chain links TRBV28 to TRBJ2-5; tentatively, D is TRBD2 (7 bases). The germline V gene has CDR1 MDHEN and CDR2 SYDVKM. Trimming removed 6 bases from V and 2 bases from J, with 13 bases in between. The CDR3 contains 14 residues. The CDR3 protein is CASRRGGGQETQYF. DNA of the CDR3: TGTGCCAGCAGGAGAGGGGGGGGTCAAGAGACCCAGTACTTC.

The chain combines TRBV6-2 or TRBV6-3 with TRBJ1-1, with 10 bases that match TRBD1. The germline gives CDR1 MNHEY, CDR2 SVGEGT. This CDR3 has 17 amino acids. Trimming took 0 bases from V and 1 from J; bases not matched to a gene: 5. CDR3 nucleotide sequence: TGTGCCAGCAGTTACTCCCGGGACAGGGGAGGGAACACTGAAGCTTTCTTT. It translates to CASSYSRDRGGNTEAFF.

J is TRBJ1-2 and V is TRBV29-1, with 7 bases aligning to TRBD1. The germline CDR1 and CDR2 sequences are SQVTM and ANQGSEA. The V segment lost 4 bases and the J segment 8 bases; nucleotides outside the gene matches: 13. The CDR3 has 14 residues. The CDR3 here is CSVGIPGQSLGYTF. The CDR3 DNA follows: TGCAGCGTTGGGATACCGGGACAGTCGTTGGGCTACACCTTC.

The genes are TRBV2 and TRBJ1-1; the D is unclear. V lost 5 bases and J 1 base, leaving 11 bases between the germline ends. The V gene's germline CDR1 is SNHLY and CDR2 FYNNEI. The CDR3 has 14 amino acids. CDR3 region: CASSKITANTEAFF. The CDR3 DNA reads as TGTGCCAGCAGTAAAATAACTGCGAACACTGAAGCTTTCTTT.

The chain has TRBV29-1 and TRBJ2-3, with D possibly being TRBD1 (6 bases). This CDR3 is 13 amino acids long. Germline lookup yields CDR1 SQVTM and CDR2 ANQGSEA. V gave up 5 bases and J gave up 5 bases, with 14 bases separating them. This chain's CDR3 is CSVSGQGKDTQYF. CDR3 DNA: TGCAGCGTTTCAGGGCAGGGGAAAGATACGCAGTATTTT.

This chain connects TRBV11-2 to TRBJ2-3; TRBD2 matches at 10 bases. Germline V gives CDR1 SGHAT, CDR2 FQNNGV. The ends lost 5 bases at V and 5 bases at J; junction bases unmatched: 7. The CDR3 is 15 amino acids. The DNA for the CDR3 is TGTGCCAGCAGCATCCTAGCGGGGGACCGAGATACGCAGTATTTT. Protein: CASSILAGDRDTQYF. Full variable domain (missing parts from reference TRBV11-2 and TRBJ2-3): EAGVAQSPRYKIIEKRQSVAFWCNPISGHATLYWYQQILGQGPKLLIQFQNNGVVDDSQLPKDRFSAERLKGVDSTLKIQPAKLEDSAVYLCASSILAGDRDTQYFGPGTRLTVL.

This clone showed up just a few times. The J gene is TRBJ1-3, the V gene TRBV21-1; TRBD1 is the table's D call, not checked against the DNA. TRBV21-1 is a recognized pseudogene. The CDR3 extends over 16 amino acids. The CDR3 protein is CASSKNGAGTGNTIYF. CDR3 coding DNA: TGTGCCAGCAGCAAAAATGGGGCAGGGACTGGAAACACCATATATTTT.

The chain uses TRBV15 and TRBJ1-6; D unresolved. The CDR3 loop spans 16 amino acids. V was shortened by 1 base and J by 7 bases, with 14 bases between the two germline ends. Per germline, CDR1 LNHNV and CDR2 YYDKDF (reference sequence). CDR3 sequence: CATSRGSEAINSPLHF. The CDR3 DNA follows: TGTGCCACCAGCAGAGGGTCTGAGGCGATAAATTCACCCCTCCACTTT.

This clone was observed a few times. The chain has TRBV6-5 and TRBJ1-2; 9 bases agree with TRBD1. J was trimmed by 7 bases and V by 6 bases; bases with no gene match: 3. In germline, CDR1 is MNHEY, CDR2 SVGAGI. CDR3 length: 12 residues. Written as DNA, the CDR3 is TGTGCCAGCAGAACAGGGGGCTTTGGCTACACCTTC. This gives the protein CASRTGGFGYTF.

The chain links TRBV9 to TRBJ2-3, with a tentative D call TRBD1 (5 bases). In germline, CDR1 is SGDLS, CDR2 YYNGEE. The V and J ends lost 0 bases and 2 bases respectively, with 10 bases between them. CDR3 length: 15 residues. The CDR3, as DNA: TGTGCCAGCAGCGTAGGGGCAGGGATCACAGATACGCAGTATTTT. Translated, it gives CASSVGAGITDTQYF.

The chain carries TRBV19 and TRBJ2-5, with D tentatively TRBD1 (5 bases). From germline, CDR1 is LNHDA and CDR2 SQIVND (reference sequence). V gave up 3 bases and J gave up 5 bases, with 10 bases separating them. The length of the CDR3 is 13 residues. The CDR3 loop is CASSIRQGETQYF. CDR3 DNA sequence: TGTGCCAGTAGTATTAGGCAGGGTGAGACCCAGTACTTC.

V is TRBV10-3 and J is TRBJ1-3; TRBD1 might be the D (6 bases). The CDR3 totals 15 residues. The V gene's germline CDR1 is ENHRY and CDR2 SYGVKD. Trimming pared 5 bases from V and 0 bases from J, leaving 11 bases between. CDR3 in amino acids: CAISPLQGSGNTIYF. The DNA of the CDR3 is TGTGCCATCAGTCCCCTACAGGGCTCTGGAAACACCATATATTTT.

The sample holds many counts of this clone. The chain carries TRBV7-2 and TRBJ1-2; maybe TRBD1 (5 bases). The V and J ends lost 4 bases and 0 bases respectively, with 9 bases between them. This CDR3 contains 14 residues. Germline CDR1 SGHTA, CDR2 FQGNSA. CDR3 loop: CASSSRQTNYGYTF. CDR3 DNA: TGTGCCAGCAGCTCCCGACAGACTAACTATGGCTACACCTTC.

CDR3 residues: CASSDGGQVYGYTF. The CDR3 coding sequence is TGCGCCAGCAGCGACGGGGGGCAGGTCTATGGCTACACCTTC. The V and J genes are TRBV5-1 and TRBJ1-2, with D maybe TRBD1 (6 bases). The V end was cut by 4 bases, the J end by 4 bases, with 14 bases between. The germline gives CDR1 SGHRS, CDR2 YFSETQ. The CDR3 consists of 14 residues.

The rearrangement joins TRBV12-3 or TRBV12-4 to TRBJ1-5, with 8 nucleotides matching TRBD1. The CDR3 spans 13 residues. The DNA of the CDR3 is TGTGCTTCTGCAGGGGGCGGCAATCAGCCCCAGCATTTT. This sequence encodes CASAGGGNQPQHF.

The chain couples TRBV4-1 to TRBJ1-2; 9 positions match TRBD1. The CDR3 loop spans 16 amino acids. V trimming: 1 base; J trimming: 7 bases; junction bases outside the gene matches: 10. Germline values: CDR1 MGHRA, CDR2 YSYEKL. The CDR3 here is CASSQGRAWTGVGYTF. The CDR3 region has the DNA TGCGCCAGCAGCCAAGGCCGCGCGTGGACAGGGGTTGGCTACACCTTC.

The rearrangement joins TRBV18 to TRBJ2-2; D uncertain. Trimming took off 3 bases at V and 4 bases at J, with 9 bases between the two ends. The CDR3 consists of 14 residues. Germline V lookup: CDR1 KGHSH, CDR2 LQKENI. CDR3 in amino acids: CASSPNTSTGELFF. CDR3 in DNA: TGTGCCAGCTCACCTAATACAAGCACCGGGGAGCTGTTTTTT.

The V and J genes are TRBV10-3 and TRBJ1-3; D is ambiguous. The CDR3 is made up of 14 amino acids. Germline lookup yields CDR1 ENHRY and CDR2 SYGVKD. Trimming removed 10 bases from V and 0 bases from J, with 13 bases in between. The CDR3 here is CATIDLSSGNTIYF. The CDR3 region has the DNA TGTGCCACTATTGACTTGAGCTCTGGAAACACCATATATTTT.

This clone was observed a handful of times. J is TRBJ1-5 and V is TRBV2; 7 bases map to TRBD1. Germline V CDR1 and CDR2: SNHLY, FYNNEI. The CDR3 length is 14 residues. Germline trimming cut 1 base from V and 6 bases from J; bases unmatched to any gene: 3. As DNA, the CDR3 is TGTGCCAGCAGTGAAGGGTCAGGGGGTCAGCCCCAGCATTTT. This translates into CASSEGSGGQPQHF.

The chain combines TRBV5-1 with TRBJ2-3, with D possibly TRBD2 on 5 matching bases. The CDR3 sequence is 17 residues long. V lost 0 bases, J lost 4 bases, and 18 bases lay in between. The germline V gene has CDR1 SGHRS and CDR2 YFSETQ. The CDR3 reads CASSLAIITSWPDTQYF. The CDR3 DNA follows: TGCGCCAGCAGCTTGGCCATTATAACTAGTTGGCCAGATACGCAGTATTTT.